This TCR beta chain was sequenced in a study of T cells in tumors after PD-1 blockade. Study background: Daily vismodegib 150 mg continued in a subset of anti-PD-1-treated patients.

Germline V gene lookup returns CDR1 LNHNV and CDR2 YYDKDF (reference sequence). The CDR3 is 15 residues long. V shed 5 bases, J shed 7 bases, and the junction held 9 bases outside the gene matches. The assay was immunoSEQ multiplex PCR, and TCRdb's table has in-frame clones only and misses some. Of about 47,000 clones in the sample, approximately 79% were seen once. The TCR was taken from a human donor with advanced basal cell or squamous cell carcinoma (not recorded which). The rearrangement uses TRBV15 and TRBJ1-5; 9 bases are shared with TRBD1. The sequencing here drew on PBMCs, taken before anti-PD-1 therapy. For the CDR3, the DNA is TGTGCCACCAGCGGTGGGGGACAGGGCGGCCAGCCCCAGCATTTT. Protein sequence: CATSGGGQGGQPQHF.